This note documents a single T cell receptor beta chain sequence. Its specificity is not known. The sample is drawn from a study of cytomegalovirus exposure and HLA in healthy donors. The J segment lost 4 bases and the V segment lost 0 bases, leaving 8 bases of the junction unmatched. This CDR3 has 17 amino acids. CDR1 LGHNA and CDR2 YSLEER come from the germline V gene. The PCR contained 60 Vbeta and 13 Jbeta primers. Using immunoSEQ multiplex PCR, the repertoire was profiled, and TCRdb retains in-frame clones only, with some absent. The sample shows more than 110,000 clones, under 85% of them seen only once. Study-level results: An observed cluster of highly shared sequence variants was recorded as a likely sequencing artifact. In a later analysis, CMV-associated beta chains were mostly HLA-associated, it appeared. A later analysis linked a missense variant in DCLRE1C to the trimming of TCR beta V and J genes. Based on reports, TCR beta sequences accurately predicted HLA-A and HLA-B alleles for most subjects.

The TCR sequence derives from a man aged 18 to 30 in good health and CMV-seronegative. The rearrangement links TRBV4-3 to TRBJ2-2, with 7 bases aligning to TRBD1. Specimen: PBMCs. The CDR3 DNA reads TGCGCCAGCAGCCAAGACCGACCGGCAGGGGGCACCGGGGAGCTGTTTTTT. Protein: CASSQDRPAGGTGELFF.